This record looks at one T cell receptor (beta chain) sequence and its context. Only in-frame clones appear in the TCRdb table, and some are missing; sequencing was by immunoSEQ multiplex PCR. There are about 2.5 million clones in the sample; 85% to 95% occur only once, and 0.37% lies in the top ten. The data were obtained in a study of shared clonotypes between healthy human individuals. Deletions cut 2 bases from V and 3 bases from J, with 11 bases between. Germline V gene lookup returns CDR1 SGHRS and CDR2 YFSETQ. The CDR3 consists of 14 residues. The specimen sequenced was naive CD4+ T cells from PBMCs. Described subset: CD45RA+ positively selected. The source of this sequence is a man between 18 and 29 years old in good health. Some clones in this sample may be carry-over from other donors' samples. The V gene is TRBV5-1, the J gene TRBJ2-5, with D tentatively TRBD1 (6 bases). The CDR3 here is CASSFGTTEETQYF. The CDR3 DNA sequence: TGCGCCAGCAGCTTCGGGACAACGGAAGAGACCCAGTACTTC.